Below, one T cell receptor (beta chain) is given with its context. The clone's antigen remains unknown. The input lacks base qualities; no much larger clone sits a single base away. Receptor libraries were prepared by the immunoSEQ multiplex PCR assay. For the multiplex PCR, a mixture combining 60 forward primers for TCR Vbeta segments and 13 reverse primers for TCR Jbeta segments was used. The CDR3 region of rearranged TCR beta genes was amplified from genomic DNA with a multiplex PCR assay. The Illumina HiSeq System was used to sequence the amplified TCR beta libraries as 87-base-pair reads. Per the original workflow: A later analysis counted 75 million to 100 million unique TCR beta chains across the 640 or so repertoires, and around 9.9 million of these chains were shared by at least two donors. A nearest-neighbor algorithm error-corrected the raw reads and collapsed the reads into unique sequences, merging closely related sequences to remove PCR and sequencing errors. Alignment of CDR3 sequences to IMGT reference sequences was used to assign V, D and J gene segments. Each retained sequence needed at least a six-nucleotide match to both a V gene segment and a J gene segment. A rearrangement was called productive if the CDR3 had no stop codons and remained in frame with V and J, and every other rearrangement was called non-productive. CDR3 was defined by IMGT convention, running from the second conserved V-encoded cysteine to the conserved J-encoded phenylalanine. The earlier analysis of about 530 of the donors excluded any sequence lacking an unambiguous match to a single V gene segment. In an earlier analysis of 450 to 700 of the donors, V segments were called functional above 56.7% productive rearrangements and were called segregating when the between-donor standard deviation exceeded 5%. To diagnose cytomegalovirus status from the catalog of TCR beta chain sequences, a statistical classification framework was built. In a later analysis, TCR nucleotide sequences were compared against IMGT/GENE-DB human TR gene sequences so that V and J genes could be assigned. In a later analysis, CDR3 sequences and most-parsimonious VDJ recombination scenarios were assigned using the TCRdist pipeline. In a later analysis, each TCR beta chain was defined by its CDR3 amino acid sequence together with its V-gene family, and reads without a unique V-gene family were excluded. A later analysis removed 450 to 600 highly shared, low-generation-probability nucleotide sequences to deal with suspected cross-contamination and a sequencing artifact. In a later analysis, a clonal expansion index was calculated for each public chain from normalized within-repertoire ranks of inferred template counts. A later analysis computed generation probabilities with a VDJ recombination model fitted to out-of-frame rearrangements, and checked the results against IGoR. In a later analysis, hypergeometric tests were used to score TCR-TCR, TCR-HLA and TCR-CMV co-occurrence, with a repertoire-size bias correction applied to TCR pairs. In a later analysis, false discovery rates were estimated by permuting HLA or CMV assignments 20 times. In a later analysis, co-occurring TCRs were grouped using DBSCAN, and TCRdist sequence similarity was added for clustering within HLA-allele-positive subsets. For co-occurrence clustering, repertoires with fewer than 30,000 or more than 120,000 public chains were excluded, along with five repertoires with anomalous nucleotide sharing. TCRdb holds this immuneACCESS table with in-frame rearrangements only. Some clones are missing; in checked studies, unresolved V genes explain under half, and the rest has no known cause. The DNA was the basis for D and trimming; V, J and clone size are from that table. The table for this sample lists fewer than 200,000 clones; around 82% of them were counted only once. Clones ranked in the top ten supply roughly 10% of the sample.

The cohort comprised some 700 healthy bone marrow donors. At the time of sampling, all cohort members were nominally healthy, though unrecorded immune exposures were likely present. The donor tested CMV seropositive, placing the donor among the 250 to 300 seropositive members of the cohort. A peripheral blood sample was provided by each donor, and peripheral blood mononuclear cells were used for TCR beta sequencing. The Qiagen DNeasy Blood Extraction Kit was used to extract genomic DNA from the blood cell samples. The data are from a study of cytomegalovirus exposure and HLA in healthy donors (dated by TCRdb to about 2017). Broadly, across the study: In an earlier analysis of roughly 590 of the donors, roughly 300 Gb of sequence data and 90 million to 130 million unique TCR beta sequences from about 179 million T cells were reported. Genome-wide SNP genotypes for about 65% of the roughly 670 donors were used in a later genetic analysis, which treated that subset as a discovery cohort. Donor age, sex, ethnicity and CMV serostatus were compiled alongside the repertoire data. Rather than using new phenotypic data, the later analysis identified candidate immune exposures from TCR beta sequences and from how often those sequences occurred across donors. The T cell repertoires of about 700 subjects were profiled by immunosequencing and related to cytomegalovirus serostatus. Besides the first cohort of approximately 710 subjects, a separate validation cohort made up of 95 to 150 different subjects was used. All discovery cohort repertoires had been generated on a single sequencing platform. An earlier analysis of 587 of the donors applied high-throughput TCR beta sequencing to assess whether each TCR beta V gene segment acted as functional or pseudogenic. A later analysis re-examined previously published TCR beta repertoires from more than 600 donors and added high-resolution HLA genotyping to investigate patterns of TCR occurrence. Typing coverage differed by locus: A, B, C, DRB1 and DQB1 were typed in about 629-640 donors, DQA1 in 522, DPA1 in some 600, and DPB1 in just under 480. HLA typing covered class I and class II loci at four-digit resolution. To predict cytomegalovirus infection status, the study brought together high-throughput TCR immunosequencing, statistical association of individual TCRs with disease status, and machine learning. An early release covering 550 to 700 HLA-typed donors comprised around 300 gigabases of sequencing data and roughly 85 million unique TCR sequences. The study was designed to test whether signatures of past pathogen exposure could be identified by cataloging public T cell receptors. Across 398 genotyped donors of the cohort, an average of roughly 230,000 unique TCR beta nucleotide sequences per donor were sequenced, and approximately 19% of those sequences were non-productive. Among the approximately 430 genotyped donors, around 81% belonged to the genetic ancestry cluster associated with self-reported Caucasian donors. Because of strong linkage in the cohort, 4 to 6 DR-DQ haplotypes were treated as single units for association and clustering.

The study at large found these results: A later analysis found that TCR association rates varied across HLA loci, with DRB1 alleles showing the most associated TCRs and HLA-C alleles the fewest. Correlated functional status among segregating V segments might be attributable to linkage disequilibrium, but an unknown experimental factor could not be ruled out. A later genetic analysis associated a missense DCLRE1C variant with V-gene and J-gene trimming of TCR beta chains, and an independent cohort replicated the association. The 87-base-pair reads could not distinguish some IMGT-functional V segments, including TRBV6-2 and TRBV6-3, so those segments were excluded. For the cohort, immune exposure information was limited to CMV serostatus. A total of fewer than 200 TCR beta chains were listed by the study as associated with cytomegalovirus. A group of highly shared sequence variants was considered likely to be a technical artifact of the sequencing pipeline. The presence/absence analyses assumed that sequencing depth was roughly uniform across donors, and that assumption may not be true. In an earlier analysis of some 500 of the donors, most TCR beta V segments were observed in productive rearrangements about 87% or about 30% of the time, broadly matching IMGT annotations. A further reported finding was that TCR beta sequences accurately predicted the HLA-A and HLA-B alleles for most subjects in the first cohort. HLA typing was unavailable for some donors at each locus, so association tests used only the typed subset. The authors suggested that the approach could potentially be generalized to other disease states and immunological phenotypes. When HLA alleles, especially DR and DQ, strongly co-occurred, attributing TCR associations to individual alleles was difficult. Because counts were too low, about 18 rarely observed V segments, including chromosome 9 orphons, were left out of the earlier analysis of a few hundred of the donors. In vitro tests confirmed that three of the cytomegalovirus-associated TCR beta chains recognize cytomegalovirus antigens. A later analysis found that HLA-associated TCR beta chains were more clonally expanded and had lower generation probabilities than equally common non-associated chains. A later analysis found that most CMV-associated TCR beta chains appeared HLA-restricted, with HLA associations seemingly driven largely by CMV exposure. Several of the top co-occurrence clusters appeared to be linked to parvovirus B19, influenza, CMV and Epstein-Barr virus, according to a later analysis. Across donors, most TCR sequences were observed very rarely, whereas some public TCRs were present in many individuals. The cohort was sequenced for TCR beta chains only, and without alpha or paired-chain data the features that could be detected were limited. In a later genetic analysis, fewer N-insertions in productive TCRs were reported among donors in an Asian-associated ancestry cluster than the roughly 700-donor mean. The classifier was reported to diagnose cytomegalovirus status with high specificity and sensitivity in both the original and validation cohorts. In a later analysis, 15,000 to 20,000 TCR beta sequences were associated with specific HLA alleles at a false discovery rate of 0.05.

The germline V gene encodes CDR1 SGDLS and CDR2 YYNGEE. The CDR3 runs 15 residues from the cysteine to the phenylalanine. The only DNA kept is the CDR3, 45 bases in frame from the first base. Trimming takes 3 bases from V and 3 bases from J, and the germline ends sit 16 bases apart. Recombination linked TRBV9 to TRBJ2-7; no D gene can be assigned with confidence. Sequencing was carried out using PBMCs. The sequence derives from a man between 45 and 60 years old in good health and CMV-seropositive. The CDR3 here reads CASSEAASANYEQYF. The DNA sequence reads TGTGCCAGCAGCGAGGCGGCGAGCGCCAACTACGAGCAGTACTTC.